This passage covers 32 T cell receptor beta chains from one sample sequenced in a study of OX40 agonist ivuxolimab in advanced cancers. The data were produced by immunoSEQ multiplex PCR, yet TCRdb's version contains in-frame clones alone and is incomplete. The sample holds more than 90,000 clones, 70% to 85% seen once. The source was CD4+ or CD8+ T cells sorted from blood, collected in a trial of the OX40 agonist ivuxolimab. These receptor sequences come from an adult with an advanced solid tumor such as melanoma, head and neck, liver or kidney cancer.

The chain links TRBV5-1 to TRBJ1-3, with D possibly being TRBD1 (5 bases). The CDR3 consists of 14 residues. Germline-derived CDR1 and CDR2 are SGHRS and YFSETQ. V was clipped by 4 bases and J by 2 bases, with 10 bases between them. The CDR3 DNA reads TGCGCCAGCAGCCCGGGGGGAACTGGAAACACCATATATTTT. As protein: CASSPGGTGNTIYF.

The gene calls are TRBV4-1 and TRBJ1-1, with a tentative D call TRBD1 (6 bases). Trimming removed 7 bases at V and 4 bases at J, with 16 bases between. This CDR3 comprises 14 residues. Germline values: CDR1 MGHRA, CDR2 YSYEKL. CDR3 amino acids: CASKGEGGSTEAFF. The CDR3, as DNA: TGCGCCAGCAAGGGGGAGGGTGGAAGCACTGAAGCTTTCTTT.

The J gene is TRBJ2-2, the V gene TRBV10-3; 8 bases align to TRBD1. V was pared by 2 bases and J by 5 bases, with 7 bases of the junction left unmatched. This CDR3 is built from 16 residues. Germline lookup yields CDR1 ENHRY and CDR2 SYGVKD. The DNA of the CDR3 is TGTGCCATCAGTGAGGCGACAGGGGCCACAACCGGGGAGCTGTTTTTT. Its translation: CAISEATGATTGELFF.

The CDR3 region has the DNA TGTGCCAGCGCTGGAGGAGCCGGGACCCCCCCGTTCTTC. It yields the protein CASAGGAGTPPFF. This chain joins TRBV25-1 and TRBJ2-1; D could derive from TRBD1 or TRBD2 (5 bases each). The CDR3 is 13 amino acids. V was shortened by 8 bases and J by 15 bases, with 23 bases between the two germline ends. CDR1 and CDR2 (germline): MGHDK, SYGVNS. The full variable domain, its missing parts supplied by reference TRBV25-1 and TRBJ2-1, is EADIYQTPRYLVIGTGKKITLECSQTMGHDKMYWYQQDPGMELHLIHYSYGVNSTEKGDLSSESTVSRIRTEHFPLTLESARPSHTSQYLCASAGGAGTPPFFGPGTRLTVL.

The chain links TRBV19 to TRBJ2-5; 7 bases are a match to TRBD2. The better agreement between TRBJ2-7 and the DNA end casts doubt on the J call. Germline CDR1 LNHDA, CDR2 SQIVND (reference sequence). The CDR3 is 17 amino acids. The CDR3: CASSIGGEASGDYEQYF. The CDR3 nucleotides are TGTGCCAGTAGTATTGGAGGGGAGGCTAGCGGAGACTACGAGCAGTACTTC.

This chain uses TRBV5-1 with TRBJ2-2, with D perhaps TRBD1 or TRBD2 (5 bases each). CDR1 is SGHRS and CDR2 is YFSETQ in the germline V gene. There are 16 residues in the CDR3. Trimming removed 0 bases at V and 4 bases at J, with 13 bases between. CDR3 region: CASSLEGPGRTGELFF. As DNA, the CDR3 is TGCGCCAGCAGCTTGGAAGGCCCGGGGCGCACCGGGGAGCTGTTTTTT.

This clone was picked up a small number of times. This sequence joins TRBV18 and TRBJ1-5, with D perhaps TRBD1 (6 bases). The CDR3 runs 13 residues. Trimming cost V 2 bases and J 5 bases, with 7 bases left between them. Germline values: CDR1 KGHSH, CDR2 LQKENI. CDR3 residues: CASSPGGDQPQHF. The CDR3 DNA follows: TGTGCCAGCTCACCAGGGGGCGATCAGCCCCAGCATTTT.

DNA of the CDR3: TGTGCCAGCAGCGTTAGCTTCTACGCTAATGAAAAACTGTTTTTT. Translated, it gives CASSVSFYANEKLFF. V usage is TRBV9 and J usage is TRBJ1-4; D unresolved. This CDR3 has 15 residues. Germline-derived CDR1 and CDR2 are SGDLS and YYNGEE. V lost 2 bases and J 3 bases, leaving 11 bases between the germline ends.

This chain links TRBV7-6 with TRBJ2-7; D gene uncertain. CDR3 length: 16 residues. Germline CDR1 and CDR2: SGHVS and FNYEAQ. V was clipped by 1 base and J by 3 bases, with 16 bases between them. The CDR3 nucleotides are TGTGCCAGCAGCTTAGGACCACCCGACCCCTACTACGAGCAGTACTTC. Residues: CASSLGPPDPYYEQYF.

The chain combines TRBV2 with TRBJ2-3, with a tentative D call TRBD1 (6 bases). Trimming stripped 5 bases from V and 1 base from J, with 16 bases between. The CDR3 runs to 16 residues. Germline V gives CDR1 SNHLY, CDR2 FYNNEI. The CDR3 region has the DNA TGTGCCAGCAGTCGTAACAGGGAGAGGGGCACAGATACGCAGTATTTT. It is translated as CASSRNRERGTDTQYF.

The genes are TRBV27 and TRBJ1-1; D is undetermined. The germline V gene has CDR1 MNHEY and CDR2 SMNVEV (reference sequence). The CDR3 covers 18 residues. V dropped 0 bases and J dropped 2 bases, with 19 bases sitting between them. The CDR3 loop is CASSLSGLSKILNTEAFF. CDR3 in DNA: TGTGCCAGCAGTTTATCCGGCCTCTCAAAAATTCTTAACACTGAAGCTTTCTTT.

The chain recombines TRBV29-1 with TRBJ2-7, with D possibly being TRBD1 (6 bases). The length of the CDR3 is 13 residues. The germline V gene has CDR1 SQVTM and CDR2 ANQGSEA. The germline V and J ends were trimmed by 3 bases and 6 bases, with 15 bases remaining between them. DNA for the CDR3: TGCAGCGTTGAGCACAGGGTATTGTTCGAGCAGTACTTC. This translates into CSVEHRVLFEQYF.

The chain joins TRBV2 to TRBJ1-1; maybe TRBD1 (5 bases). The CDR3 spans 13 residues. The V and J ends lost 5 bases and 4 bases respectively, with 11 bases between them. Looked up from germline, CDR1 is SNHLY and CDR2 is FYNNEI. The DNA for the CDR3 is TGTGCCAGCAGTTGGGGGGGTGGCACTGAAGCTTTCTTT. Translated, it gives CASSWGGGTEAFF.

V and J are TRBV30 and TRBJ2-1; TRBD1 might be the D (6 bases). CDR1 GTSNPN and CDR2 SVGIG come from the germline V gene (reference sequence). This CDR3 is built from 13 residues. Trimming shortened V by 2 bases and J by 6 bases, and 11 bases separated the two germline ends. The CDR3 DNA is TGTGCCTGGAGTCTGGGACACCTCAATGAGCAGTTCTTC. Translation gives CAWSLGHLNEQFF.

V usage is TRBV10-3 and J usage is TRBJ2-5, with 12 bases fitting TRBD2. The better agreement between TRBJ2-7 and the DNA end casts doubt on the J call. Germline loops: CDR1 ENHRY, CDR2 SYGVKD. This CDR3 is built from 17 residues. CDR3 region: CAISEFGLAGPSYEQYF. The CDR3 DNA follows: TGTGCCATCAGTGAGTTCGGACTAGCGGGACCCTCCTACGAGCAGTACTTC.

The J gene is TRBJ1-1, the V gene TRBV7-8, with D possibly matching TRBD1 (5 bases). CDR3 size: 14 residues. Trimming left V 3 bases short and J 0 bases short, with 8 bases between. The germline CDR1 and CDR2 sequences are SGHVS and FQNEAQ. CDR3 nucleotides: TGTGCCAGCAGCTTGGCGGGGGTGAACACTGAAGCTTTCTTT. This encodes CASSLAGVNTEAFF.

The chain links TRBV7-9 to TRBJ1-4; D is uncertain. Trimming pared 5 bases from V and 4 bases from J, leaving 11 bases between. Per germline, CDR1 SEHNR and CDR2 FQNEAQ (reference sequence). The CDR3 has 14 residues. DNA of the CDR3: TGTGCCAGCAGCCCCAGAGGAAATAATGAAAAACTGTTTTTT. It is translated as CASSPRGNNEKLFF. Full variable domain (outside the CDR3, taken from reference TRBV7-9 and TRBJ1-4): DTGVSQNPRHKITKRGQNVTFRCDPISEHNRLYWYRQTLGQGPEFLTYFQNEAQLEKSRLLSDRFSAERPKGSFSTLEIQRTEQGDSAMYLCASSPRGNNEKLFFGSGTQLSVL.

This clone was seen once. The chain uses TRBV2 and TRBJ1-1; 7 bases are shared with TRBD1. Per the germline V gene, CDR1 is SNHLY and CDR2 is FYNNEI. Trimming cost V 6 bases and J 0 bases; bases outside gene matches: 1. The CDR3 length is 13 residues. The CDR3 DNA reads TGTGCCAGCAGGGGGACAGTGAACACTGAAGCTTTCTTT. Protein product: CASRGTVNTEAFF.

V is TRBV7-9 and J is TRBJ2-1; D unclear. CDR3 length: 13 residues. With 7 bases removed from V and 6 bases from J, the gap between germline ends came to 13 bases. Germline CDR1 and CDR2: SEHNR and FQNEAQ (reference sequence). For the CDR3, the DNA is TGTGCCAGCACCCACAACCACCCCAATGAGCAGTTCTTC. This translates into CASTHNHPNEQFF.

The rearrangement links TRBV27 to TRBJ2-5; TRBD2 agrees at 15 bases. Germline CDR1 MNHEY, CDR2 SMNVEV (reference sequence). V lost 2 bases to trimming and J lost 6 bases; unmatched junction nucleotides: 4. This CDR3 region has 16 residues. As DNA, the CDR3 is TGTGCCAGCAGTTTAGGGGGACTAGCGGGAGGAAAGACCCAGTACTTC. As protein: CASSLGGLAGGKTQYF.

The CDR3 region has the DNA TGTGCCTGGAGTGATGGGAACACTGAAGCTTTCTTT. Translated, it gives CAWSDGNTEAFF. The chain links TRBV30 to TRBJ1-1; D is unresolved. This CDR3 region has 12 residues. V lost 1 base, J lost 1 base, and 4 bases lay in between. CDR1 is GTSNPN, CDR2 SVGIG, per germline (reference sequence).

CDR3: CATASQQVSSYEQYF. CDR3 DNA sequence: TGTGCCACCGCGAGTCAACAGGTGTCCTCCTACGAGCAGTACTTC. The chain is built from TRBV6-1 and TRBJ2-7, with D perhaps TRBD1 (5 bases). Between the trimmed V and J ends, which lost 10 bases and 0 bases, there was a span of 19 bases. There are 15 residues in the CDR3. CDR1 is MNHNS, CDR2 SASEGT, per germline.

The CDR3 coding sequence is TGTGCCAGCAGCTTAGACGGGGGGGCCGAGTTCTTC. As protein: CASSLDGGAEFF. V usage is TRBV7-2 and J usage is TRBJ2-1, with 8 bases lining up with TRBD2. The V and J ends lost 1 base and 14 bases, in that order; junction bases with no gene match: 4. Germline V gives CDR1 SGHTA, CDR2 FQGNSA. CDR3 length equals 12 residues.

The chain joins TRBV27 to TRBJ2-7; the D gene is possibly TRBD2 (6 bases). The CDR3 has 16 amino acids. Germline values: CDR1 MNHEY, CDR2 SMNVEV (reference sequence). V lost 5 bases and J lost 5, with 22 bases in between. The CDR3 DNA sequence: TGTGCCAGCAGTCTAGAGGGTCGGGGGAGGAGGAACGAGCAGTACTTC. Residues: CASSLEGRGRRNEQYF.

The chain recombines TRBV4-1 with TRBJ2-7; no clear D gene. Germline V gene sequence: CDR1 MGHRA, CDR2 YSYEKL. V lost 1 base and J 1 base, leaving 11 bases between the germline ends. The CDR3 has 15 amino acids. Here the CDR3 reads CASSQGRSSSYEQYF. DNA for the CDR3: TGCGCCAGCAGCCAAGGACGGAGTTCTTCCTACGAGCAGTACTTC.

DNA of the CDR3: TGCGCCAGCAGCTCGGGGCCGGGCTCTGGAAACACCATATATTTT. Translating it yields CASSSGPGSGNTIYF. V usage is TRBV5-1 and J usage is TRBJ1-3; possibly TRBD1 for D (5 bases). The germline CDR1 and CDR2 sequences are SGHRS and YFSETQ. CDR3 length: 15 amino acids. Trimming stripped 3 bases from V and 0 bases from J, with 10 bases between.

The chain joins TRBV4-1 to TRBJ1-6; TRBD1 might be the D (5 bases). Trimming took off 0 bases at V and 5 bases at J, with 11 bases between the two ends. CDR3 size: 16 residues. CDR1 and CDR2 from the germline V gene are MGHRA and YSYEKL. The CDR3 is CASSQEGTDDNSPLHF. The CDR3 coding sequence is TGCGCCAGCAGCCAAGAGGGGACTGACGATAATTCACCCCTCCACTTT.

The sample holds many counts of this clone. The V call is TRBV11-2, the J call TRBJ2-1; 7 nucleotides agree with TRBD2. The germline CDR1 and CDR2 sequences are SGHAT and FQNNGV. V shed 5 bases, J shed 9 bases, and the junction held 4 bases outside the gene matches. The CDR3 contains 12 residues. CDR3 sequence (DNA): TGTGCCAGCAGCGCAACGGGGGGTGAGCAGTTCTTC. Translation: CASSATGGEQFF.

This clone showed up just once. In DNA form, the CDR3 reads TGTGCCAGTAGTCGGAGCGGGATTTACAATGAGCAGTTCTTC. Translation gives CASSRSGIYNEQFF. The V and J genes are TRBV19 and TRBJ2-1; 7 bases match TRBD2. Germline V gives CDR1 LNHDA, CDR2 SQIVND (reference sequence). V lost 5 bases to trimming and J lost 4 bases; unmatched junction nucleotides: 5. The CDR3 covers 14 residues.

The genes are TRBV7-2 and TRBJ1-6; TRBD1 aligns across 9 bases. The V gene's germline CDR1 is SGHTA and CDR2 FQGNSA. This CDR3 region has 15 residues. V dropped 1 base and J dropped 7; count of bases not matched to a gene: 2. The CDR3 DNA reads as TGTGCCAGCAGCTTAGGGGACAGGGCGAATTCACCCCTCCACTTT. Amino acid sequence: CASSLGDRANSPLHF.

A word on this clone: One end of the junction is discordant with germline, which a read error may explain. J is TRBJ2-3 and V is TRBV10-2; D remains unclear. The CDR3 consists of 11 residues. The V gene's germline CDR1 is WSHSY and CDR2 SAAADI. CDR3 sequence reads: CASSDTATQYF. The CDR3 coding sequence is TGCGCCAGCAGTGATACAGCTACGCAGTATTTT.

The chain carries TRBV7-2 and TRBJ1-2; D is possibly TRBD1 (5 bases). The CDR3 runs 16 residues. Germline-derived CDR1 and CDR2 are SGHTA and FQGNSA. Trimming removed 0 bases at V and 7 bases at J, with 18 bases between. The CDR3: CASSLAPTGVGGGYTF. In nucleotides, the CDR3 is TGTGCCAGCAGCTTAGCCCCGACGGGGGTAGGAGGTGGCTACACCTTC.